This T cell receptor beta chain emerged from a study of T cells in Graves' hyperthyroidism and ophthalmopathy. The germline CDR1 and CDR2 sequences are MNHEY and SMNVEV (reference sequence). This CDR3 is built from 13 residues. V trimming: 8 bases; J trimming: 6 bases; junction bases outside the gene matches: 5. Amplification of TCR beta CDR3 regions used RNA as the template. Carried out on the TCR CDR3, a first-round RT-PCR used the HTBI primer set. TCRdb analysed the multiplex PCR reads with MiXCR anew, one entry per CDR3 protein. The repertoire holds around 570,000 distinct CDR3 sequences, with 20% as singletons. Ophthalmopathy patients had Clinical Activity Score at least 3, NOSPECS grade at least 4, duration under 3 months.

This sequence joins TRBV27 and TRBJ1-4, with 8 positions matching TRBD1. The clonotype was recovered from a man aged 35 to 55 with Graves' ophthalmopathy. Sequenced input: blood. The CDR3 nucleotides read TGTGCCAGCGCGGAGACAGGGGATGAAAAACTGTTTTTT. This gives the protein CASAETGDEKLFF.